This T cell receptor beta chain was sequenced for a study of T-cell memory formation after mild COVID-19 (dated by TCRdb to the early 2020s). For the study in its entirety: TCR sequence clusters from the two donors were largely donor specific. The cohort was made up of two young adult volunteers, one female and one male, who were previously healthy. In a couple of donors, T-cell clones that expanded and contracted after mild COVID-19 were tracked by sequencing TCRalpha and TCRbeta repertoires over time. The study at large found these results: Clones contracting from day 15 to 85 had balanced CD4/CD8 phenotypes, while a second wave expanding from day 15 to 37 was biased towards CD4+. The detection of some responding clones in pre-infection memory suggests that pre-existing cross-reactive memory T cells joined the SARS-CoV-2 response. SARS-CoV-2 specificity of the second-wave clones peaking on day 37 was not confirmed. Only a couple of mild cases were covered in the study, and larger cohorts including severe cases with pre-infection samples were considered necessary. Contracting CD4+ clones were located mainly in the CM and EM memory subsets, whereas CD8+ clones were found to be enriched in EMRA.

Ficoll-Paque density gradient centrifugation was the method used to isolate PBMCs. Comment on this clonotype: Its antigen has not been determined. No per-base quality is available; no much larger clone lies one base away.

Reading the germline V gene (reference sequence) gives CDR1 SEHNR and CDR2 FQNEAQ. Measured from the cysteine to the phenylalanine, the CDR3 is 14 residues long. Only the CDR3 portion is preserved as DNA: 42 bases, with reading frame beginning at the first base. Trimming removed 3 bases from V and 10 bases from J; the gene matches leave 8 bases unexplained. Instrument on record: Illumina NovaSeq 6000. TCRalpha and TCRbeta cDNA libraries were constructed by 5'RACE with constant-segment primers, with sample barcodes and unique molecular identifiers being introduced. Trizol reagent was used to extract RNA from every sample. Library amplification was performed in two PCR steps, and a second sample barcode and Illumina TruSeq adapters were introduced in the second step. Sequencing of libraries was performed on an Illumina NovaSeq with 2 x 150 bp paired-end reads. The original pipeline was this. With migec v1.2.7, reads were demultiplexed and then collapsed into UMI-guided consensus sequences. With mixcr v2.1.11, UMI consensuses were aligned to TRA and TRB V and J templates and assembled into clonotypes. Expanded or contracted clonotypes were those called significant by both edgeR and NoisET, with noise models trained on biological replicates. For edgeR calls, a false discovery rate-adjusted p below 0.01 and a log2 fold-change threshold of 1 were applied. As an exploratory analysis of dynamics, max-normalized trajectories of the 1000 most abundant clonotypes were examined with PCA combined with hierarchical clustering. Separately sequenced CD4+ and CD8+ repertoires were used to assign a CD4 or CD8 phenotype to each responding clone. The public sequencing data were trimmed at Q25 with fastp and processed into clonotypes with MiXCR by TCRdb, which kept only in-frame beta chains. Rows merge per CDR3 protein into single entries with the most common DNA and genes. TCRdb, rather than the study authors, made the V and J calls. The sample profile shows fewer than 250,000 distinct CDR3 sequences; approximately 15% of them were found once. 2.1% of the sample rests with the top ten.

The rearranged segments are TRBV7-9 and TRBJ2-1; 8 junctional bases match TRBD2. The clonotype was recovered from an adult woman who had mild COVID-19 (a few samples of this study predate the infection). The sample titles of this study are shuffled in the database, so cell type and time point are left out; the donor was told from shared clones. Material for sequencing was PBMCs or a T cell subset sorted from them (not recorded which). The DNA is as follows: TGTGCCAGCAGCTTCGGTCGGGGGGGCCGGGAGCAGTTCTTC. Its coded protein is CASSFGRGGREQFF. With the portions outside the CDR3 filled from the reference TRBV7-9 and TRBJ2-1 genes, the complete variable region becomes DTGVSQNPRHKITKRGQNVTFRCDPISEHNRLYWYRQTLGQGPEFLTYFQNEAQLEKSRLLSDRFSAERPKGSFSTLEIQRTEQGDSAMYLCASSFGRGGREQFFGPGTRLTVL.